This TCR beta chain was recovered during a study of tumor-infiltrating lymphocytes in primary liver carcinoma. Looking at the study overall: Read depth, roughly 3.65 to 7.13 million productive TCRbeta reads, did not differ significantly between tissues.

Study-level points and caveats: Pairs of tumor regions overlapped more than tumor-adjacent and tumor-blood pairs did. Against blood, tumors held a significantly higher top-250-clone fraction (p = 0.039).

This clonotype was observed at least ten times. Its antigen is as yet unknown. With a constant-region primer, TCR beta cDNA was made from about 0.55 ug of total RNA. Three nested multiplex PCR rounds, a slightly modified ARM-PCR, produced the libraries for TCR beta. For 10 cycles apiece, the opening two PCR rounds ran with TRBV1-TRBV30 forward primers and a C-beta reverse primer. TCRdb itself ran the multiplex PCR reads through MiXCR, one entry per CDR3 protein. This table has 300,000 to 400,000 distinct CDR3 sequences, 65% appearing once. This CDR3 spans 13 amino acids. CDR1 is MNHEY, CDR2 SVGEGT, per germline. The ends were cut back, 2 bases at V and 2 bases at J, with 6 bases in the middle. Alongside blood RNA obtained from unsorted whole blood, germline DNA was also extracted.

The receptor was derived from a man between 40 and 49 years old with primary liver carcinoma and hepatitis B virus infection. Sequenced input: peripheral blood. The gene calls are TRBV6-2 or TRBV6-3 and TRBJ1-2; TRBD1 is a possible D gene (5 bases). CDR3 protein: CASSYRDNYGYTF. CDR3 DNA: TGTGCCAGCAGTTACCGGGACAACTATGGCTACACCTTC.